These 26 T cell receptor beta chains were sequenced from one sample in a study of T cells in Graves' hyperthyroidism and ophthalmopathy. Researchers amplified the TCR beta CDR3 regions from RNA transcripts. A first-round RT-PCR of the TCR CDR3 used the HTBI primer set. TCRdb reanalysed the multiplex PCR reads using MiXCR and keeps one entry per CDR3 protein. The sample shows about 410,000 distinct CDR3 sequences, over 12% of them seen only once. Sequencing input: blood. The origin of the receptors is a young man with Graves' ophthalmopathy.

The chain recombines TRBV4-1 with TRBJ1-3; 7 nucleotides line up with TRBD1. Germline V gene lookup returns CDR1 MGHRA and CDR2 YSYEKL. CDR3 length: 17 residues. V trimming: 4 bases; J trimming: 1 base; junction bases outside the gene matches: 10. The CDR3 DNA sequence: TGCGCCAGCAGCCGCAATATAGGGGGCAGTTCTGGAAACACCATATATTTT. Translation: CASSRNIGGSSGNTIYF.

This clonotype has a handful of counts. The CDR3 loop reads CASTQMNSPLHF. The DNA for the CDR3 is TGTGCCAGCACCCAAATGAATTCACCCCTCCACTTT. J is TRBJ1-6 and V is TRBV28; D gene ambiguous. Trimming left V 7 bases short and J 7 bases short, with 8 bases between. The CDR3 is 12 residues long. Looked up from germline, CDR1 is MDHEN and CDR2 is SYDVKM.

This clonotype was seen ten or more times. This rearrangement joins TRBV5-6 to TRBJ2-3; D is possibly TRBD2 (6 bases). V gave up 6 bases and J gave up 0 bases, with 17 bases separating them. Looked up from germline, CDR1 is SGHDT and CDR2 is YYEEEE. This CDR3 is built from 16 residues. As DNA, the CDR3 is TGTGCCAGCAACATCCGACGGGAGTATAGCACAGATACGCAGTATTTT. This translates into CASNIRREYSTDTQYF.

This clonotype has ten or more counts. V gene TRBV11-2 combines with J gene TRBJ2-7, with a weak D call TRBD2 (6 bases). Germline V gives CDR1 SGHAT, CDR2 FQNNGV. V was trimmed by 2 bases and J by 5 bases, leaving 7 bases between them. This CDR3 comprises 12 residues. CDR3: CASSLWRDEQYF. DNA of the CDR3: TGTGCCAGCAGCTTATGGAGGGACGAGCAGTACTTC.

This clonotype was recorded at least ten times. This sequence joins TRBV13 and TRBJ2-1, with D tentatively TRBD2 (6 bases). V gave up 1 base and J gave up 6 bases, with 10 bases separating them. The CDR3 runs to 14 residues. CDR1 and CDR2 (germline): PRHDT, FYEKMQ (reference sequence). The CDR3 DNA sequence: TGTGCCAGCAGCTTAGCCCGGGGAGGCAATGAGCAGTTCTTC. Translation: CASSLARGGNEQFF.

This clonotype was observed at least ten times. The chain has TRBV6-4 and TRBJ2-3; 11 bases match TRBD2. Germline V lookup: CDR1 MRHNA, CDR2 SNTAGT. The V segment lost 3 bases and the J segment 3 bases; nucleotides outside the gene matches: 2. The CDR3 contains 15 residues. The CDR3 sequence is CASSETSGGTDTQYF. The CDR3 DNA follows: TGTGCCAGCAGTGAAACTAGCGGGGGAACAGATACGCAGTATTTT.

V gene TRBV3-1 combines with J gene TRBJ2-1; 15 bases are a match to TRBD2. Trimming took 4 bases from V and 9 from J; bases not matched to a gene: 4. This CDR3 is 15 amino acids long. The germline CDR1 and CDR2 sequences are LGHDT and YNNKEL (reference sequence). The CDR3 here is CASSPRTSGGVEQFF. As DNA, the CDR3 is TGTGCCAGCAGCCCCCGGACTAGCGGGGGGGTTGAGCAGTTCTTC.

This clonotype was detected ten times or more. This chain connects TRBV20-1 to TRBJ1-1, with D possibly TRBD1 on 6 matching bases. CDR1 and CDR2 (germline): DFQATT, SNEGSKA (reference sequence). The V gene lost 2 bases and the J gene lost 0 bases, with 10 bases spanning the gap. This CDR3 is built from 14 residues. DNA for the CDR3: TGCAGTGCTAGACAGGGGTCGATGAACACTGAAGCTTTCTTT. Its protein product is CSARQGSMNTEAFF.

This clonotype was seen only a few times. This may be a read error: a much more frequent sequence differs by one nucleotide. The chain has TRBV12-3 or TRBV12-4 and TRBJ1-1, with D perhaps matching TRBD1 (5 bases). Trimming took off 3 bases at V and 1 base at J, with 9 bases between the two ends. The length of the CDR3 is 14 residues. CDR3 protein: CASSFNTGNTEAFF. CDR3 in DNA: TGTGCCAGCAGTTTTAATACAGGGAACACTGAAGCTTTCTTT.

The table lists this clonotype with many counts. The rearrangement uses TRBV20-1 and TRBJ2-1; D ambiguous. This CDR3 spans 13 amino acids. V was shortened by 6 bases and J by 0 bases, with 9 bases between the two germline ends. In germline, CDR1 is DFQATT, CDR2 SNEGSKA (reference sequence). The CDR3 reads CSARSPSYNEQFF. Written as DNA, the CDR3 is TGCAGTGCAAGGTCCCCCTCCTACAATGAGCAGTTCTTC.

The sample holds many counts of this clonotype. Here the CDR3 reads CASSPIWTGVTEAFF. CDR3 DNA: TGTGCCAGTAGTCCGATCTGGACAGGGGTCACTGAAGCTTTCTTT. The V call is TRBV19, the J call TRBJ1-1; 9 bases are shared with TRBD1. The CDR3 extends over 15 amino acids. The V gene's germline CDR1 is LNHDA and CDR2 SQIVND (reference sequence). The junction had 8 bases not matched to a gene; V was cut back by 5 bases and J by 4 bases.

This clonotype was observed many times. The chain uses TRBV4-2 and TRBJ1-5; no clear D gene. Between the trimmed V and J ends, which lost 1 base and 5 bases, there was a span of 9 bases. The CDR3 loop spans 14 amino acids. Germline V lookup: CDR1 LGHNA, CDR2 YNFKEQ. CDR3 loop: CASSQGTVYQPQHF. Written as DNA, the CDR3 is TGTGCCAGCAGCCAAGGGACCGTCTATCAGCCCCAGCATTTT.

This clonotype was observed many times. The V call is TRBV7-9, the J call TRBJ1-5; no clear D gene. V was cut by 5 bases and J by 7 bases, with 12 bases left in between. The CDR3 is made up of 13 amino acids. CDR1 and CDR2 (germline): SEHNR, FQNEAQ (reference sequence). The CDR3 DNA follows: TGTGCCAGCAGCCTCGCGCTTGGCCAGCCCCAGCATTTT. Its translation is CASSLALGQPQHF. The full variable domain, in which reference TRBV7-9 and TRBJ1-5 provide the parts outside the CDR3, is DTGVSQNPRHKITKRGQNVTFRCDPISEHNRLYWYRQTLGQGPEFLTYFQNEAQLEKSRLLSDRFSAERPKGSFSTLEIQRTEQGDSAMYLCASSLALGQPQHFGDGTRLSIL.

The rearrangement joins TRBV4-2 to TRBJ2-1; no clear D gene. The V gene's germline CDR1 is LGHNA and CDR2 YNFKEQ. CDR3 length: 12 amino acids. Trimming removed 0 bases from V and 9 bases from J, with 6 bases in between. CDR3 protein: CASSQDWSEQFF. CDR3 bases: TGTGCCAGCAGCCAAGATTGGAGTGAGCAGTTCTTC.

Ten or more counts support this clonotype. This chain uses TRBV4-1 with TRBJ2-7; D not resolved. The CDR3 is 14 residues long. V dropped 0 bases and J dropped 0 bases, with 6 bases sitting between them. Germline V CDR1 and CDR2: MGHRA, YSYEKL. This CDR3 reads CASSQDWGSYEQYF. The CDR3 nucleotides are TGCGCCAGCAGCCAAGATTGGGGCTCCTACGAGCAGTACTTC.

This clonotype was observed at least ten times. The chain links TRBV11-2 to TRBJ2-2; TRBD1 agrees at 7 bases. CDR3 length: 16 residues. J gave up 0 bases and V 3 bases, and 4 bases lay outside the gene matches. CDR1 is SGHAT, CDR2 FQNNGV, per germline. This chain's CDR3 is CASSLTTGTNTGELFF. As DNA, the CDR3 is TGTGCCAGCAGCTTGACGACAGGGACGAACACCGGGGAGCTGTTTTTT.

This clonotype has at least ten counts. The chain carries TRBV30 and TRBJ2-7, with 7 bases that match TRBD1. The J segment lost 3 bases and the V segment lost 5 bases, leaving 4 bases of the junction unmatched. Per germline, CDR1 GTSNPN and CDR2 SVGIG (reference sequence). This CDR3 contains 12 residues. The CDR3 region has the DNA TGTGCCTGGGGGGACAGCCGCTACGAGCAGTACTTC. Translating gives CAWGDSRYEQYF.

This clonotype was seen many times. The CDR3 DNA follows: TGTGCCAGCAGCTTATGGACTAGCGGGGCAGATGAGCAGTTCTTC. Translating gives CASSLWTSGADEQFF. The V gene is TRBV7-2, the J gene TRBJ2-1; 12 bases are a match to TRBD2. There are 15 residues in the CDR3. Per the germline V gene, CDR1 is SGHTA and CDR2 is FQGNSA. The junction had 4 bases not matched to a gene; V was cut back by 2 bases and J by 8 bases. The full variable domain, its missing parts supplied by reference TRBV7-2 and TRBJ2-1, is GAGVSQSPSNKVTEKGKDVELRCDPISGHTALYWYRQSLGQGLEFLIYFQGNSAPDKSGLPSDRFSAERTGGSVSTLTIQRTQQEDSAVYLCASSLWTSGADEQFFGPGTRLTVL.

This clonotype has just one count. The gene calls are TRBV7-9 and TRBJ2-1, with 9 bases that match TRBD1. Trimming removed 4 bases from V and 3 bases from J; junction bases left unmatched: 10. Germline V CDR1 and CDR2: SEHNR, FQNEAQ (reference sequence). The CDR3 length is 17 residues. CDR3: CASSSGTGSGVYNEQFF. CDR3 bases: TGTGCCAGCAGCTCTGGGACAGGGAGCGGTGTCTACAATGAGCAGTTCTTC.

This clonotype appeared many times. The genes are TRBV18 and TRBJ1-1; D is possibly TRBD1 (5 bases). This CDR3 contains 14 residues. V shed 3 bases and J shed 1 base, with 9 bases lying between them. Germline lookup yields CDR1 KGHSH and CDR2 LQKENI. The CDR3 loop reads CASSPGDANTEAFF. CDR3 DNA: TGTGCCAGCTCACCGGGGGACGCGAACACTGAAGCTTTCTTT. The full variable domain, in which reference TRBV18 and TRBJ1-1 provide the parts outside the CDR3, is NAGVMQNPRHLVRRRGQEARLRCSPMKGHSHVYWYRQLPEEGLKFMVYLQKENIIDESGMPKERFSAEFPKEGPSILRIQQVVRGDSAAYFCASSPGDANTEAFFGQGTRLTVV.

The chain employs TRBV15 and TRBJ1-5; D is possibly TRBD1 (6 bases). The CDR3 loop spans 17 amino acids. The germline gives CDR1 LNHNV, CDR2 YYDKDF (reference sequence). Trimming shortened V by 0 bases and J by 0 bases, and 12 bases separated the two germline ends. The DNA for the CDR3 is TGTGCCACCAGCAGAGACCTGGGACAAGATAGCAATCAGCCCCAGCATTTT. It yields the protein CATSRDLGQDSNQPQHF.

V and J are TRBV5-8 and TRBJ2-3, with a weak D call TRBD1 (5 bases). Per the germline V gene, CDR1 is SGHTS and CDR2 is YDEGEE. V was trimmed by 1 base and J by 4 bases, leaving 13 bases between them. The CDR3 loop spans 15 amino acids. The CDR3 coding sequence is TGTGCCAGCAGCTTGCTTGCCCAGGGTGCAGATACGCAGTATTTT. This codes for CASSLLAQGADTQYF.

This clonotype was detected many times. The CDR3 protein is CASSVSGVSYNEQFF. DNA for the CDR3: TGCGCCAGCAGTGTAAGCGGGGTGTCCTACAATGAGCAGTTCTTC. This chain joins TRBV10-2 and TRBJ2-1; 7 bases line up with TRBD2. The length of the CDR3 is 15 residues. Trimming at V came to 4 bases and at J to 1 base, leaving 4 bases not matched to a gene. Germline lookup yields CDR1 WSHSY and CDR2 SAAADI.

This clonotype was seen at least ten times. The chain recombines TRBV11-1 with TRBJ2-2; tentative D call: TRBD1 (6 bases). Per the germline V gene, CDR1 is SGHAT and CDR2 is FQDESV (reference sequence). The CDR3 loop spans 15 amino acids. V was pared by 1 base and J by 6 bases, with 12 bases between. The CDR3 nucleotides are TGTGCCAGCAGCTTAGACAGGGCTGTCTCCGGGGAGCTGTTTTTT. Its protein product is CASSLDRAVSGELFF.

This chain links TRBV6-1 with TRBJ1-5; 7 bases align to TRBD1. The germline V gene encodes CDR1 MNHNS and CDR2 SASEGT. The J segment lost 3 bases and the V segment lost 7 bases, leaving 9 bases of the junction unmatched. The CDR3 is made up of 15 amino acids. This chain's CDR3 is CASNRQGVNNQPQHF. The CDR3 nucleotides are TGTGCCAGCAACCGCCAGGGGGTTAACAATCAGCCCCAGCATTTT.

This clonotype was recorded at least ten times. The V gene is TRBV18, the J gene TRBJ2-5, with 7 nucleotides matching TRBD1. V gave up 4 bases and J gave up 3 bases; unmatched junction bases: 5. CDR1 and CDR2 from the germline V gene are KGHSH and LQKENI. The CDR3 spans 14 residues. CDR3 in DNA: TGTGCCAGCTCACAAACCGGGACAGAAGAGACCCAGTACTTC. Amino acids: CASSQTGTEETQYF.